This T cell receptor beta chain was identified during a study of blood T cell repertoires in COVID-19. Looking at the study overall: Sites across the United States, Italy and Spain contributed samples from acute and convalescent COVID-19. The analysed material was cDNA or gDNA that came from T cells, B-cell-depleted T cells, or PBMCs.

Looked up from germline, CDR1 is MGHRA and CDR2 is YSYEKL. V dropped 1 base and J dropped 2 bases, with 18 bases sitting between them. The CDR3 is 17 residues long. As processed by the authors: For nucleated cells, counts were estimated from reference gene primer amplification. Method: immunoSEQ multiplex PCR; TCRdb's copy keeps in-frame clones and lacks some. D and trimming come from the DNA, and the V and J calls and clone size come from that table. The sample lists around 150,000 clones; roughly 80% were seen once. This TCR derives from a woman aged 50 to 60 with active or convalescent COVID-19. V gene TRBV4-1 combines with J gene TRBJ2-7; maybe TRBD1 (7 bases). Sequenced material: peripheral blood. As DNA, the CDR3 is TGCGCCAGCAGCCAAGGGGGGGTCGACAGGGCCACCTACGAGCAGTACTTC. Protein: CASSQGGVDRATYEQYF.